The present T cell receptor beta chain was sequenced within a study of cytomegalovirus exposure and HLA in healthy donors. Study-wide points: Later analysis associated a missense DCLRE1C variant with TCR beta V- and J-gene trimming.

Remarks on this clone: The antigen remains unidentified.

Researchers ran the PCR with 60 Vbeta and 13 Jbeta primers. As processed by the authors: The authors later counted some 76 million unique TCR beta chains, approximately 10 million of them shared. Only in-frame clones appear in the TCRdb table, and some are missing; sequencing was by immunoSEQ multiplex PCR. V, J and clone size were drawn from that table, and D and trimming were deduced from the DNA. The profile shows roughly 110,000 clones, around 72% of them singletons. The CDR3 extends over 15 amino acids. Trimming cost V 4 bases and J 3 bases, with 14 bases left between them. Germline V gives CDR1 SGHRS, CDR2 YFSETQ.

The sequenced sample was PBMCs. The origin of this receptor is a woman aged 40-49 years in good health and CMV-seropositive. J is TRBJ2-1 and V is TRBV5-1; possibly TRBD2 for D (5 bases). In nucleotides, the CDR3 is TGCGCCAGCAGCCGGAACATCGAGGGCTACAATGAGCAGTTCTTC. It encodes CASSRNIEGYNEQFF.